This is a list of T cell receptor beta chains from one sample in a study of T cell responses to AZD1222 COVID-19 vaccine. Only in-frame clones appear in the TCRdb table, and some are missing; sequencing was by immunoSEQ multiplex PCR. In the table there are 100,000 or so clones, around 76% of which are singletons. The source was peripheral blood, collected on day 0 of AZD1222 vaccination. All receptors derive from an adult in good health. CDR3s include the opening cysteine and the closing phenylalanine or tryptophan. A D gene is named only where the DNA matches it firmly. Expanded clones are given a class, and other clones once, few, many or no size at all.

j_call d_call clone_size v_call cdr3_aa
TRBJ1-5 TRBD1 NA TRBV3-1/TRBV3-2 CASSQWTGPNQPQHF
TRBJ1-1 NA NA TRBV6-5 CASSYEGPGTEAFF
TRBJ2-7 NA NA TRBV7-9 CASRNRVHEQYF
TRBJ2-1 NA few TRBV5-1 CASSSLGGNEQFF
TRBJ1-4 NA NA TRBV27 CASSPGEGQIEKLFF
TRBJ1-2 NA NA TRBV10-2 CASSEGYGYTF
TRBJ1-2 NA NA TRBV4-1 CASSQGMGYNYGYTF
TRBJ1-4 TRBD1 NA TRBV18 CASSPQGETNEKLFF
TRBJ2-2 NA NA TRBV18 CASSPLRDGELFF
TRBJ1-2 NA NA TRBV24-1 CATSDRGRSYGYTF
TRBJ1-5 TRBD1 NA TRBV7-9 CASSPPGQAQPQHF
TRBJ1-5 TRBD1 NA TRBV19 CASSAITGTGDQPQHF
TRBJ1-4 NA NA TRBV30 CAWSVNLGEKLFF
TRBJ1-6 NA NA TRBV18 CASSPLGAYNSPLHF
TRBJ2-5 TRBD1 NA TRBV4-3 CASSQELQGASETQYF
TRBJ2-5 NA NA TRBV9 CASSVGRGREETQYF
TRBJ2-7 NA NA TRBV5-8 CASSFSGREEQYF
TRBJ2-2 TRBD2 NA TRBV5-6 CASSLTAGANTGELFF
TRBJ2-2 TRBD2 NA TRBV7-2 CASSPRGARTGELFF
TRBJ1-5 NA NA TRBV19 CASSSSMTGLYSNQPQHF
TRBJ1-5 NA NA TRBV18 CASSPDFSNQPQHF
TRBJ2-4 NA NA TRBV7-8 CASTDGKIAKNIQYF
TRBJ2-7 NA NA TRBV6-5 CASTSPGASSYEQYF
TRBJ1-1 NA NA TRBV7-6 CASSLGQFGGEAFF
TRBJ2-1 NA NA TRBV30 CAWTAHNEQFF
TRBJ2-2 NA once TRBV7-2 CASSLDRGELFF
TRBJ2-7 TRBD1 NA TRBV9 CASSPGQGATYEQYF
TRBJ1-4 TRBD1 NA TRBV7-9 CASSTRTGRGGNEKLFF
TRBJ1-6 NA few TRBV15 CATSRDGQNNSPLHF
TRBJ1-5 NA NA TRBV19 CASSPSRQVGNQPQHF
TRBJ1-2 TRBD1 NA TRBV4-3 CASSSQDRAGYTF
TRBJ2-4 TRBD1 NA TRBV7-9 CASGSGGYIQYF
TRBJ2-7 TRBD2 once TRBV7-2 CASSLAGGWAEQYF
TRBJ1-1 NA NA TRBV2 CASSVGSNTEAFF
TRBJ2-4 NA NA TRBV5-1 CASSLVMGQKNIQYF
TRBJ1-2 NA many TRBV9 CASTVTPQALNYGYTF
TRBJ2-1 TRBD1 NA TRBV5-1 CASSPGTGGAGEQFF
TRBJ1-5 TRBD1 NA TRBV19 CASKRAGGGNQPQHF
TRBJ2-3 NA NA TRBV7-3 CASSLASTDTQYF
TRBJ1-1 NA NA TRBV5-6 CASSLMGAATPTEAFF
TRBJ2-7 NA NA TRBV14 CASSPSNSYEQYF
TRBJ2-1 NA NA TRBV7-9 CASSPSFDNEQFF
TRBJ1-1 NA NA TRBV10-3 CAISEVSGRGHTEAFF
TRBJ2-1 NA NA TRBV18 CASSLAGGTHSEQFF
TRBJ1-1 TRBD1 NA TRBV7-9 CASSWTGGNTEAFF
TRBJ2-4 NA few TRBV19 CASSMGHYKNIQYF
TRBJ2-1 TRBD2 NA TRBV7-2 CASSLLAAIYNEQFF
TRBJ1-4 TRBD1 NA TRBV24-1 CATIRQGHNEKLFF
TRBJ2-1 TRBD2 NA TRBV7-3 CASSLMTSGEDNEQFF
TRBJ2-5 NA NA TRBV19 CASSSGLETQYF
TRBJ2-3 TRBD2 NA TRBV19 CASSIPGGATDTQYF
TRBJ1-3 NA NA TRBV21-1 CASSKATHYLGAAGNTIYF
TRBJ1-2 NA NA TRBV20-1 CSASNDNYGYTF
TRBJ2-3 TRBD2 once TRBV5-1 CASSFLAGGTSTDTQYF
TRBJ1-6 NA NA TRBV5-1 CASSFIGTSSYNSPLHF
TRBJ1-4 TRBD1 once TRBV7-8 CASSLYTGANEKLFF
TRBJ2-1 NA NA TRBV5-5 CASSSGPDNEQFF
TRBJ1-2 NA NA TRBV6-1 CASSEVQNYGYTF
TRBJ1-6 NA NA TRBV2 CASSVLPLGVGVVNSPLHF